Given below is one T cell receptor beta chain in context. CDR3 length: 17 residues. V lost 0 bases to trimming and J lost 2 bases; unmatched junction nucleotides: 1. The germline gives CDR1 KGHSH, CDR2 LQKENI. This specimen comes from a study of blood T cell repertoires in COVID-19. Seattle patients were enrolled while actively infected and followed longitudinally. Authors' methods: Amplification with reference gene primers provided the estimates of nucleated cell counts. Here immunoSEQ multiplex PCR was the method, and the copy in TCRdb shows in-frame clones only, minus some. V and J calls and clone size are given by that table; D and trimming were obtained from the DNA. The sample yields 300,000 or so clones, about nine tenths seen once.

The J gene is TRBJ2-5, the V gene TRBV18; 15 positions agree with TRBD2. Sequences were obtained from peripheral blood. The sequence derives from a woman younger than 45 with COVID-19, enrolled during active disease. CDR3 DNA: TGTGCCAGCTCACCACCGGGACTAGCGGGAGGTCAAGAGACCCAGTACTTC. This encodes CASSPPGLAGGQETQYF.